A selection of T cell receptor beta chains follows, all from one sample in a study of control samples from healthy donors and cancer patients. Profiled with immunoSEQ multiplex PCR; TCRdb holds only in-frame clones, not every one. The sample lists 90,000 to 150,000 clones; 88% were seen once. The material sequenced was blood. These receptors originate from a man aged 40-50 years in good health. Each CDR3 is given with its conserved first and last residue. Each record gives: J gene, V gene, clone size, D gene, CDR3 DNA, CDR3 protein. D genes are given only for firm matches. Size tells how often a clone was seen (once, few, many) or the class of an expanded clone, and some rows leave it out.

TRBJ2-7 TRBV27 . TRBD1 TGTGCCAGCAGCTGGAAACAGGGGAACTACGAGCAGTACTTC CASSWKQGNYEQYF
TRBJ2-2 TRBV5-1 . TRBD1 TGCGCCAGCAGCCCGGACAGGGAAAGTGCCGGGGAGCTGTTTTTT CASSPDRESAGELFF
TRBJ2-5 TRBV5-1 . . TGCGCCAGCGGGGGGGAGACCCAGTACTTC CASGGETQYF
TRBJ2-3 TRBV25-1 . . TGTGCCAGCAGAGAATCACCGGGGGTTCAGTATTTT CASRESPGVQYF
TRBJ1-3 TRBV9 . TRBD1 TGTGCCAGCAGCGTAGCAGGACAGGGCCGGGCCGGAAACACCATATATTTT CASSVAGQGRAGNTIYF
TRBJ1-2 TRBV3-1/TRBV3-2 . TRBD1 TGTGCCAGCAGCCAATTAGGGACAGAACCTGGCTACACCTTC CASSQLGTEPGYTF
TRBJ1-5 TRBV19 . . TGTGCCAGTACCAAAACAGGGAGGGTTCAGCCCCAGCATTTT CASTKTGRVQPQHF
TRBJ2-2 TRBV5-6 few . TGTGCCAGCAGCTTGGGGTCCGGGGAGCTGTTTTTT CASSLGSGELFF
TRBJ2-5 TRBV7-2 . TRBD2 TGTGCCAGCAGCCTAGGACTAGCGGGGAACCAAGAGACCCAGTACTTC CASSLGLAGNQETQYF
TRBJ2-7 TRBV6-6 once TRBD1 TGTGCCAGCAGTGGGACAGGCGGCTACGAGCAGTACTTC CASSGTGGYEQYF
TRBJ2-5 TRBV11-3 . TRBD2 TGTGCCAGCAGCCTCATGACTAGCGGGGGAGAGACCCAGTACTTC CASSLMTSGGETQYF
TRBJ1-2 TRBV7-8 . . TGTGCCAGCAGTCCCGACAGTAACTATGGCTACACCTTC CASSPDSNYGYTF
TRBJ1-4 TRBV3-1/TRBV3-2 . . TGTGCCAGCAGCCGGCAGCAGAATGAAAAACTGTTTTTT CASSRQQNEKLFF
TRBJ2-1 TRBV10-2 . . TGCGCCAGCACCAAGGTCCTGGGGGGCAATGAGCAGTTCTTC CASTKVLGGNEQFF
TRBJ1-6 TRBV7-3 . . TGTGCCAGCAGCCGTGACAGCAATTCACCCCTCCACTTT CASSRDSNSPLHF
TRBJ2-3 TRBV9 once TRBD2 TGTGCCAGCAGCCCCTCGGGGGGTCGCACAGATACGCAGTATTTT CASSPSGGRTDTQYF
TRBJ2-2 TRBV6-5 few TRBD1 TGTGCCAGCAGTTCCGGGACAGGGTATACCGGGGAGCTGTTTTTT CASSSGTGYTGELFF
TRBJ2-1 TRBV3-1/TRBV3-2 . . TGTGCCAGCAGCCAAACCTACAATGAGCAGTTCTTC CASSQTYNEQFF
TRBJ1-6 TRBV29-1 . . TGCAGCGTAACGACAGGTTTTAATTCACCCCTCCACTTT CSVTTGFNSPLHF
TRBJ2-1 TRBV10-1 . . TGCGCCAGCAGTGATAGGGACAATGAGCAGTTCTTC CASSDRDNEQFF
TRBJ2-7 TRBV3-1/TRBV3-2 once . TGTGCCAGCAGCCAAGAATCCGTATTCTACGAGCAGTACTTC CASSQESVFYEQYF